This T cell receptor beta chain was identified in a study of PD-1 blockade in mismatch repair-deficient tumors (dated 2017 in TCRdb). Concerning the study at large: Between September 2013 and late 2016, some 92 consecutive patients with some 12 mismatch repair-deficient cancer types, all previously treated and progressing, were enrolled in the trial. Tumor-associated T cell clones in the peripheral blood of patients responding to PD-1 blockade were tracked using deep sequencing of TCR CDR3 regions. The full study reports these points: Rapid expansion after pembrolizumab followed by contraction, generally before radiologic responses, was shown by tumor-resident clones, which were often undetectable in blood before treatment.

Mismatch repair deficiency in every enrolled patient was established by polymerase chain reaction or immunohistochemistry. TCR sequencing was performed for a few patients who responded to pembrolizumab therapy. Pembrolizumab PD-1 blockade was prospectively tested in advanced mismatch repair-deficient cancers, regardless of tissue of origin, in the phase II trial. Peripheral blood T cell samples were serially collected before and at multiple times after PD-1 blockade was started. Blood sampling times were expressed in weeks after the first pembrolizumab dose. Concerning this clone itself: Its binding antigen is unknown. Nothing much larger sits one base from this clone, and base qualities are not available.

Trimming at the junction amounts to 1 base on V and 6 bases on J, and the germline ends lie 9 bases apart. Its CDR3 holds 13 amino acids, cysteine through phenylalanine. The kept DNA is CDR3 alone, 39 bases in frame from the first base. The germline V gene specifies SGHNT as CDR1 and YENEEA as CDR2. Library method: the immunoSEQ multiplex PCR assay. TCRdb limited this immuneACCESS table to in-frame rearrangements with V and J called. A share of clones is missing; checked studies link under half to unresolved V genes, and the rest is unexplained. The sample contains 100,000 or so clones, over 75% of them found a single time. The top ten hold 6.3% of the sample.

Here the sequenced sample was peripheral blood, taken around 8 months after starting pembrolizumab. This sequence originates from an adult with mismatch repair-deficient cancer. The chain uses TRBV11-3 and TRBJ1-1, with no D gene named confidently. The CDR3 has the sequence CASSLGGIAEAFF. The nucleotide sequence is TGTGCCAGCAGCTTAGGAGGGATAGCTGAAGCTTTCTTT.